The 24 T cell receptor beta chains presented below share a single source sample, sequenced in a study of cytomegalovirus exposure and HLA in healthy donors (dated by TCRdb to the late 2010s). Library prep was done by the immunoSEQ multiplex PCR assay. A mixture of 60 forward primers for TCR Vbeta segments and 13 reverse primers for TCR Jbeta segments was used in the multiplex PCR. TCRdb took this table from immuneACCESS and kept in-frame rearrangements with V and J called. Such tables lack part of the clones; where checked against another copy, unresolved V genes explain under half of the gap, and the rest is unexplained. The sample table shows more than 95,000 clones, and about 80% are seen once. The ten largest clones add up to more than 3% of the sample. Material: PBMCs. Receptors originate from a man aged 35 to 55 in good health and CMV-seronegative.

The chain recombines TRBV7-2 with TRBJ2-3; 9 nucleotides line up with TRBD1. V shed 5 bases and J 6 bases; nucleotides not matched to a gene: 6. CDR3 length: 14 residues. CDR1 and CDR2 (germline): SGHTA, FQGNSA. The DNA of the CDR3 is TGTGCCAGCAGCGAACGACAGGGGGGCGATACGCAGTATTTT. Its translation is CASSERQGGDTQYF.

Comment on this clone: Other DNA sequences of this sample code for an identical CDR3. The rearrangement links TRBV9 to TRBJ1-1; 10 nucleotides line up with TRBD1. With V trimmed by 0 bases and J by 5 bases, 1 base remained unmatched. CDR1 and CDR2 (germline): SGDLS, YYNGEE. The CDR3 runs 14 residues. The CDR3 nucleotides read TGTGCCAGCAGCGTAGTGGGACAGGGGACTGAAGCTTTCTTT. Its protein product is CASSVVGQGTEAFF.

The chain joins TRBV27 to TRBJ1-5; TRBD1 aligns across 7 bases. The germline V gene has CDR1 MNHEY and CDR2 SMNVEV (reference sequence). The V gene end was trimmed by 4 bases and the J gene end by 3 bases; junction bases not matched to a gene: 9. The CDR3 is made up of 16 amino acids. CDR3 in DNA: TGTGCCAGCAGTTCCCTCGGGACAGCGAACAATCAGCCCCAGCATTTT. This sequence encodes CASSSLGTANNQPQHF.

This chain connects TRBV29-1 to TRBJ1-6, with 7 bases lining up with TRBD1. Germline lookup yields CDR1 SQVTM and CDR2 ANQGSEA. There are 16 residues in the CDR3. Trimming took 8 bases from V and 9 from J; bases not matched to a gene: 19. CDR3 amino acids: CSSTPGQAFDGSPLHF. The CDR3 bases are TGCAGCTCAACACCCGGACAGGCCTTTGACGGTTCACCCCTCCACTTT.

The chain employs TRBV6-5 and TRBJ2-1; 7 positions match TRBD1. From germline, CDR1 is MNHEY and CDR2 SVGAGI. The CDR3 spans 14 residues. Trimming took 3 bases from V and 6 from J; bases not matched to a gene: 5. The CDR3 region is CASSYGTAINEQFF. CDR3 nucleotide sequence: TGTGCCAGCAGTTATGGGACAGCGATCAATGAGCAGTTCTTC.

This clone was observed a few times. The V call is TRBV10-3, the J call TRBJ2-1; 12 nucleotides line up with TRBD2. This CDR3 contains 19 residues. The V segment lost 8 bases and the J segment 1 base; nucleotides outside the gene matches: 15. Per germline, CDR1 ENHRY and CDR2 SYGVKD. The CDR3 here is CAIGIRASGGAYSYNEQFF. In DNA form, the CDR3 reads TGTGCCATCGGGATAAGGGCTAGCGGGGGGGCGTATTCCTACAATGAGCAGTTCTTC.

In nucleotides, the CDR3 is TGTGCCAGCAGCTTACTGTCAGGGGCTTACAATGAGCAGTTCTTC. Protein sequence: CASSLLSGAYNEQFF. The V gene is TRBV5-6, the J gene TRBJ2-1; D is possibly TRBD1 (6 bases). The ends were cut back, 2 bases at V and 4 bases at J, with 13 bases in the middle. There are 15 residues in the CDR3. Germline CDR1 SGHDT, CDR2 YYEEEE.

This sequence joins TRBV5-1 and TRBJ2-3; D may be TRBD2 (6 bases). CDR3 length equals 14 residues. Trimming left V 2 bases short and J 3 bases short, with 10 bases between. CDR1 and CDR2 from the germline V gene are SGHRS and YFSETQ. The CDR3 bases are TGCGCCAGCAGCTTACGACTAGTGACAGATACGCAGTATTTT. Residues: CASSLRLVTDTQYF.

The chain is built from TRBV4-3 and TRBJ1-3; D gene ambiguous. The germline CDR1 and CDR2 sequences are LGHNA and YSLEER. CDR3 length: 15 residues. Trimming left V 0 bases short and J 3 bases short, with 9 bases between. The CDR3 bases are TGCGCCAGCAGCCAAGACAGTACCATTGGAAACACCATATATTTT. This encodes CASSQDSTIGNTIYF.

The chain joins TRBV9 to TRBJ2-3; 7 bases fit TRBD1. Germline CDR1 SGDLS, CDR2 YYNGEE. Trimming took 3 bases from V and 6 from J; bases not matched to a gene: 7. The CDR3 consists of 14 residues. The CDR3 DNA reads TGTGCCAGCAGCGCCGGGACAGTTACGGATACGCAGTATTTT. Translating gives CASSAGTVTDTQYF.

The rearrangement uses TRBV7-9 and TRBJ1-6; 8 bases fit TRBD1. The CDR3 length is 14 residues. V lost 2 bases and J lost 10; bases outside the gene matches: 4. Germline V gene sequence: CDR1 SEHNR, CDR2 FQNEAQ (reference sequence). This CDR3 is CASSLTGQVSPLHF. CDR3 DNA: TGTGCCAGCAGCTTAACGGGACAGGTCTCACCCCTCCACTTT.

J is TRBJ2-2 and V is TRBV28; 9 nucleotides match TRBD1. Trimming took 6 bases from V and 6 from J; bases not matched to a gene: 8. The length of the CDR3 is 15 residues. Germline V gene data show CDR1 as MDHEN and CDR2 as SYDVKM. The CDR3: CASSSGQGSSGELFF. CDR3 DNA: TGTGCCAGCAGCTCGGGACAGGGTTCTTCCGGGGAGCTGTTTTTT.

This clone was seen more than once but under ten times. The chain is built from TRBV5-6 and TRBJ1-2, with TRBD1 matching over 7 bases. J was trimmed by 1 base and V by 5 bases; bases with no gene match: 5. The germline V gene encodes CDR1 SGHDT and CDR2 YYEEEE. CDR3 length: 14 amino acids. The CDR3 DNA sequence: TGTGCCAGCAGAGAAACAGGGGATAACTATGGCTACACCTTC. It yields the protein CASRETGDNYGYTF.

The rearrangement joins TRBV9 to TRBJ2-2; 11 bases agree with TRBD2. Germline V gene data show CDR1 as SGDLS and CDR2 as YYNGEE. Trimming cost V 3 bases and J 1 base; bases outside gene matches: 2. CDR3 size: 16 residues. The CDR3 sequence is CASSATSGMNTGELFF. The CDR3 region has the DNA TGTGCCAGCAGCGCGACTAGCGGGATGAACACCGGGGAGCTGTTTTTT.

V is TRBV28 and J is TRBJ1-1; 8 bases agree with TRBD1. Germline V gives CDR1 MDHEN, CDR2 SYDVKM. The V gene end was trimmed by 7 bases and the J gene end by 0 bases; junction bases not matched to a gene: 4. The CDR3 totals 14 residues. CDR3: CASTGGVMNTEAFF. The CDR3 DNA reads as TGTGCCAGCACAGGGGGCGTAATGAACACTGAAGCTTTCTTT.

This sequence joins TRBV7-9 and TRBJ1-4; no reliable D call. This CDR3 comprises 16 residues. Germline V lookup: CDR1 SEHNR, CDR2 FQNEAQ (reference sequence). Trimming shortened V by 1 base and J by 5 bases, and 14 bases separated the two germline ends. The CDR3 loop is CASSLVVGELNEKLFF. The CDR3 nucleotides are TGTGCCAGCAGCTTAGTAGTCGGGGAACTAAATGAAAAACTGTTTTTT.

This rearrangement joins TRBV6-6 to TRBJ1-4; 7 nucleotides line up with TRBD1. Per germline, CDR1 MNHNY and CDR2 SVGAGI (reference sequence). Losses at the gene ends were 7 bases for V and 8 bases for J; bases not matched to a gene: 10. CDR3 length equals 14 residues. The CDR3 sequence is CASKAPGGQEKLFF. The CDR3 DNA sequence: TGTGCCAGCAAGGCCCCAGGGGGACAGGAAAAACTGTTTTTT.

The gene calls are TRBV18 and TRBJ2-3, with 9 bases identical to TRBD1. The CDR3 has 16 amino acids. From germline, CDR1 is KGHSH and CDR2 LQKENI. Trimming removed 4 bases from V and 6 bases from J; junction bases left unmatched: 11. For the CDR3, the DNA is TGTGCCAGCTCACTTACGGGATCCGGGACAGGGGATACGCAGTATTTT. Protein product: CASSLTGSGTGDTQYF. The full variable domain, its missing parts supplied by reference TRBV18 and TRBJ2-3, is NAGVMQNPRHLVRRRGQEARLRCSPMKGHSHVYWYRQLPEEGLKFMVYLQKENIIDESGMPKERFSAEFPKEGPSILRIQQVVRGDSAAYFCASSLTGSGTGDTQYFGPGTRLTVL.

The V and J genes are TRBV18 and TRBJ1-2; maybe TRBD1 (6 bases). V lost 1 base, J lost 2 bases, and 20 bases lay in between. Germline assignment: CDR1 KGHSH and CDR2 LQKENI. This CDR3 contains 18 residues. Here the CDR3 reads CASSPRGQLAPKNYGYTF. CDR3 in DNA: TGTGCCAGCTCACCACGTGGACAGTTAGCCCCTAAGAACTATGGCTACACCTTC. The whole variable domain, filled in from reference TRBV18 and TRBJ1-2, reads NAGVMQNPRHLVRRRGQEARLRCSPMKGHSHVYWYRQLPEEGLKFMVYLQKENIIDESGMPKERFSAEFPKEGPSILRIQQVVRGDSAAYFCASSPRGQLAPKNYGYTFGSGTRLTVV.

The J gene is TRBJ1-4, the V gene TRBV9; D uncertain. Germline V gene lookup returns CDR1 SGDLS and CDR2 YYNGEE. V was trimmed by 3 bases and J by 5 bases, leaving 14 bases between them. The CDR3 contains 15 residues. CDR3 coding DNA: TGTGCCAGCAGCGCCCCACCCCAAACAAATGAAAAACTGTTTTTT. It encodes CASSAPPQTNEKLFF.

This clone has only a few counts. The V call is TRBV7-8, the J call TRBJ1-2; D is unresolved. V lost 6 bases to trimming and J lost 5 bases, with 10 bases between them. Germline CDR1 and CDR2: SGHVS and FQNEAQ. The CDR3 runs 12 residues. The CDR3, as DNA: TGTGCCAGCAGTTACGAGGGATATGGCTACACCTTC. Encoded protein: CASSYEGYGYTF.

J is TRBJ1-2 and V is TRBV7-2; TRBD1 is a possible D gene (5 bases). The V gene lost 1 base and the J gene lost 4 bases, with 13 bases spanning the gap. The CDR3 runs to 15 residues. Germline V gives CDR1 SGHTA, CDR2 FQGNSA. CDR3: CASSLVGGGSYGYTF. The CDR3 DNA follows: TGTGCCAGCAGCTTAGTGGGGGGTGGTAGCTATGGCTACACCTTC.

The gene calls are TRBV6-5 and TRBJ1-6; TRBD1 matches 8 bases. Germline V gene sequence: CDR1 MNHEY, CDR2 SVGAGI. The CDR3 totals 14 residues. V lost 5 bases and J lost 8; bases outside the gene matches: 5. The CDR3 DNA reads as TGTGCCAGCAGTGGACAGGGTCGGTATTCACCCCTCCACTTT. Translated, it gives CASSGQGRYSPLHF.

The chain recombines TRBV29-1 with TRBJ1-1; D unclear. The CDR3 runs to 14 residues. The V end lost 6 bases, the J end lost 4 bases, and 18 bases lay between the germline ends. Germline V lookup: CDR1 SQVTM, CDR2 ANQGSEA. CDR3 sequence reads: CSVARELVGTEAFF. For the CDR3, the DNA is TGCAGCGTGGCGAGGGAGTTGGTAGGCACTGAAGCTTTCTTT.